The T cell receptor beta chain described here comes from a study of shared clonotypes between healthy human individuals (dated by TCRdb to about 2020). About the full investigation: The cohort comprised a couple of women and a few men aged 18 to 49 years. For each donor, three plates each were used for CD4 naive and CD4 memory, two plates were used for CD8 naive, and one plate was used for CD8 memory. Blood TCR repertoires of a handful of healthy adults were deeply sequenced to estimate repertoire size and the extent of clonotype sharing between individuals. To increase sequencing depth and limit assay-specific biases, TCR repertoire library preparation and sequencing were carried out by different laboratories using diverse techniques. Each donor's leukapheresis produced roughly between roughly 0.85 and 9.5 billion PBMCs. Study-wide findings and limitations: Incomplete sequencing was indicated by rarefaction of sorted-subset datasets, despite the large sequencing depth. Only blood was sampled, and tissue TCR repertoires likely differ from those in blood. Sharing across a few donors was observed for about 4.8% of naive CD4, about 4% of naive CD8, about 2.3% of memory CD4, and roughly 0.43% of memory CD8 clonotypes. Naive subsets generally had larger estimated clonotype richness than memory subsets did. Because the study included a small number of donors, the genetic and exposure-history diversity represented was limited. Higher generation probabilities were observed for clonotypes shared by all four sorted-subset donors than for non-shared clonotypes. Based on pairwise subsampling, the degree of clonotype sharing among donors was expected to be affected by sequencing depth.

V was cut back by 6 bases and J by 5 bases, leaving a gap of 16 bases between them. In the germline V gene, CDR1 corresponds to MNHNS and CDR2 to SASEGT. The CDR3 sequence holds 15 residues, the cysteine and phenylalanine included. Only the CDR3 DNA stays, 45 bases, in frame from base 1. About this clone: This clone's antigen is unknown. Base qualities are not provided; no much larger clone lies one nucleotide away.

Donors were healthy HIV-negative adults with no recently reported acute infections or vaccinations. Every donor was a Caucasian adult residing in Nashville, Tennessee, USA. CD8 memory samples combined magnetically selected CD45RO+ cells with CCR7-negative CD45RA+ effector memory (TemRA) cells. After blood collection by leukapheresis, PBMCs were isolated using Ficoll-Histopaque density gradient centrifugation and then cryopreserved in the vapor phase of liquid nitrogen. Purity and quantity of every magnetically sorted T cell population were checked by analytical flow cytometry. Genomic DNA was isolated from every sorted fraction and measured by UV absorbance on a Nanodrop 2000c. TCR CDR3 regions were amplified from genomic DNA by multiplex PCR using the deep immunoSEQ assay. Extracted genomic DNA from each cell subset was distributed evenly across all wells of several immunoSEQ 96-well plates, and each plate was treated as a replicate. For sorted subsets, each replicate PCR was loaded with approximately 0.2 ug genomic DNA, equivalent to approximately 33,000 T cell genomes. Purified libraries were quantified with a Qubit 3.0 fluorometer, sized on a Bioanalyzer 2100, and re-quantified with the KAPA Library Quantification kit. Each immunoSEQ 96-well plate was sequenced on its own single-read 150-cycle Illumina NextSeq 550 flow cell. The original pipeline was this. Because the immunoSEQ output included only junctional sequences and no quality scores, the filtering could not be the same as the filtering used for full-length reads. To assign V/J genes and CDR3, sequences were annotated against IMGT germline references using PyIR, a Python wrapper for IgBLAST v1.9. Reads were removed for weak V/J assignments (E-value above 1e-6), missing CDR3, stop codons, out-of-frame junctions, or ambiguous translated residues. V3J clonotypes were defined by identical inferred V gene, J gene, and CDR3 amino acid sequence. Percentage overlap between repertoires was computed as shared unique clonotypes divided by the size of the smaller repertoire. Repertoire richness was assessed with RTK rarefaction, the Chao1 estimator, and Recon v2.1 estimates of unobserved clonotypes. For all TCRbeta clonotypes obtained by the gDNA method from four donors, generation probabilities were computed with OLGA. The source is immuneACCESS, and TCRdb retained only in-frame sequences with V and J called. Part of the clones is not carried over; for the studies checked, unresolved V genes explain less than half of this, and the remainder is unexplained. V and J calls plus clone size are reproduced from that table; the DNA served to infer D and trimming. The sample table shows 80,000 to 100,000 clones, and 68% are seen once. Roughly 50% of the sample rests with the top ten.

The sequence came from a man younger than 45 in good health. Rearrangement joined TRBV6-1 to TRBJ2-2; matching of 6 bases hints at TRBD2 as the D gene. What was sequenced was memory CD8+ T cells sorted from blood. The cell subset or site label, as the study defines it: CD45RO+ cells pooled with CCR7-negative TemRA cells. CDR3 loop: CASRLEGVGTGELFF. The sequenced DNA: TGTGCCAGCAGACTGGAGGGAGTCGGAACCGGGGAGCTGTTTTTT.